Following are 18 T cell receptor beta chains from one sample sequenced in a study of T cell responses to AZD1222 COVID-19 vaccine. Generated by immunoSEQ multiplex PCR, the TCRdb table keeps only in-frame clones and is missing some. The sample holds over 100,000 clones, 90% to 95% seen once. The sequencing here drew on peripheral blood, taken on day 0 of AZD1222 vaccination. Receptors originate from an adult in good health.

The chain is built from TRBV7-9 and TRBJ1-5; D perhaps matches TRBD1 (6 bases). The germline V gene encodes CDR1 SEHNR and CDR2 FQNEAQ (reference sequence). This CDR3 contains 13 residues. The ends were cut back, 5 bases at V and 5 bases at J, with 10 bases in the middle. Here the CDR3 reads CASSPRQDQPQHF. The CDR3 nucleotides are TGTGCCAGCAGCCCCCGACAGGATCAGCCCCAGCATTTT. The full variable domain, with the rest looked up from reference TRBV7-9 and TRBJ1-5, is DTGVSQNPRHKITKRGQNVTFRCDPISEHNRLYWYRQTLGQGPEFLTYFQNEAQLEKSRLLSDRFSAERPKGSFSTLEIQRTEQGDSAMYLCASSPRQDQPQHFGDGTRLSIL.

Details on this clone: Distinct nucleotide sequences in the sample also encode this CDR3. This rearrangement joins TRBV19 to TRBJ1-1; TRBD1 might be the D (6 bases). This CDR3 is 15 amino acids long. V was trimmed by 5 bases and J by 0 bases, leaving 13 bases between them. Germline lookup yields CDR1 LNHDA and CDR2 SQIVND (reference sequence). The CDR3 is CASSARTALNTEAFF. CDR3 nucleotide sequence: TGTGCCAGTAGTGCCCGGACAGCCCTGAACACTGAAGCTTTCTTT.

This chain connects TRBV5-5 to TRBJ2-7; D remains ambiguous. Germline CDR1 reads SGHKS; CDR2 reads YYEKEE (reference sequence). This CDR3 has 11 residues. V was shortened by 2 bases and J by 7 bases, with 7 bases between the two germline ends. DNA of the CDR3: TGTGCCAGCAGCTTCGAATTGGAGCAGTACTTC. Its protein is CASSFELEQYF.

This clone has just one count. V gene TRBV2 combines with J gene TRBJ1-5; D is unresolved. The V and J ends lost 3 bases and 9 bases respectively, with 6 bases between them. CDR1 is SNHLY and CDR2 is FYNNEI in the germline V gene. The CDR3 runs to 11 residues. The CDR3 DNA sequence: TGTGCCAGCAGTGACCCGGGGCCCCAGCATTTT. Residues: CASSDPGPQHF.

The CDR3 DNA follows: TGTGCCACCAGCGACGGGGGCCGGGGCCTCCAAGAGACCCAGTACTTC. Translation gives CATSDGGRGLQETQYF. The chain couples TRBV15 to TRBJ2-5, with D perhaps assigned TRBD1 or TRBD2 (6 bases each). The CDR3 consists of 16 residues. CDR1 and CDR2 (germline): LNHNV, YYDKDF (reference sequence). V was clipped by 5 bases and J by 1 base, with 17 bases between them.

CDR3 DNA: TGTGCCAGCAGTCTGTTCGGAACGGGGTGGAATGAGCAGTTCTTC. Protein: CASSLFGTGWNEQFF. The chain links TRBV2 to TRBJ2-1, with D possibly being TRBD2 (5 bases). Germline V lookup: CDR1 SNHLY, CDR2 FYNNEI. This CDR3 is 15 amino acids long. Trimming stripped 5 bases from V and 7 bases from J, with 18 bases between.

The chain couples TRBV30 to TRBJ1-6; D possibly corresponds to TRBD1 (6 bases). V was clipped by 5 bases and J by 9 bases, with 14 bases between them. The CDR3 length is 13 residues. Germline assignment: CDR1 GTSNPN and CDR2 SVGIG (reference sequence). The CDR3 DNA reads as TGTGCCTGGGCGGACAGCCATAGTTCACCCCTCCACTTT. As protein: CAWADSHSSPLHF.

V usage is TRBV15 and J usage is TRBJ1-2, with D perhaps matching TRBD1 (6 bases). Deletions cut 0 bases from V and 2 bases from J, with 10 bases between. The CDR3 runs 15 residues. Germline values: CDR1 LNHNV, CDR2 YYDKDF (reference sequence). CDR3 nucleotides: TGTGCCACCAGCAGAGATCCTGGGGGCAACTATGGCTACACCTTC. It yields the protein CATSRDPGGNYGYTF.

The chain couples TRBV2 to TRBJ2-1; D gene ambiguous. This CDR3 is 14 amino acids long. Trimming pared 7 bases from V and 0 bases from J, leaving 10 bases between. Germline assignment: CDR1 SNHLY and CDR2 FYNNEI. The CDR3 DNA sequence: TGTGCCAGCACTGATAGGGCCTCCTACAATGAGCAGTTCTTC. Translating it yields CASTDRASYNEQFF.

This rearrangement joins TRBV5-1 to TRBJ2-1; D assignment may be TRBD1 or TRBD2 (5 bases each). The CDR3 covers 14 residues. The V and J ends lost 4 bases and 8 bases respectively, with 16 bases between them. Germline CDR1 is SGHRS and CDR2 is YFSETQ. The CDR3 sequence is CASSNRDPGHEQFF. The CDR3 DNA is TGCGCCAGCAGCAACCGGGACCCCGGGCATGAGCAGTTCTTC.

The CDR3 DNA is TGTGCCAGCAGAACCCGGGACACAGGTTCCTACGAGCAGTACTTC. Amino acids: CASRTRDTGSYEQYF. This chain joins TRBV6-5 and TRBJ2-7, with a tentative D call TRBD1 (6 bases). CDR1 is MNHEY, CDR2 SVGAGI, per germline. This CDR3 is built from 15 residues. Trimming left V 6 bases short and J 1 base short, with 16 bases between.

This clone turned up a few times. At the DNA level, this CDR3 is encoded by other sequences in the same sample as well. The gene calls are TRBV5-1 and TRBJ2-3; D unclear. Deletions cut 0 bases from V and 0 bases from J, with 5 bases between. Germline CDR1 and CDR2: SGHRS and YFSETQ. The CDR3 totals 14 residues. The CDR3 protein is CASSLGQSTDTQYF. DNA of the CDR3: TGCGCCAGCAGCTTGGGCCAGAGCACAGATACGCAGTATTTT.

The V and J genes are TRBV10-1 and TRBJ2-3; D perhaps matches TRBD1 (5 bases). The CDR3 runs to 13 residues. V lost 2 bases and J 13 bases, leaving 16 bases between the germline ends. Germline V lookup: CDR1 WNHNN, CDR2 SYGVQD (reference sequence). The CDR3 coding sequence is TGCGCCAGCAGTGAGGGGCTAGACAGTCAGGAGTATTTT. Protein sequence: CASSEGLDSQEYF.

This chain uses TRBV2 with TRBJ2-1, with 7 bases aligning to TRBD1. From germline, CDR1 is SNHLY and CDR2 FYNNEI. The length of the CDR3 is 13 residues. With 5 bases clipped from V and 4 bases from J, the junction kept 2 bases outside the gene matches. Written as DNA, the CDR3 is TGTGCCAGCAGTAGGGGACAGTACAATGAGCAGTTCTTC. This gives the protein CASSRGQYNEQFF.

The chain employs TRBV4-3 and TRBJ1-2; D is uncertain. In germline, CDR1 is LGHNA, CDR2 YSLEER. The CDR3 is 18 amino acids. Trimming removed 0 bases at V and 4 bases at J, with 21 bases between. Here the CDR3 reads CASSQDSTRGGGLYGYTF. The CDR3 region has the DNA TGCGCCAGCAGCCAAGATAGCACCCGCGGAGGCGGGCTCTATGGCTACACCTTC.

Only a few counts were recorded for this clone. V usage is TRBV7-9 and J usage is TRBJ2-2; 7 positions agree with TRBD2. CDR3 length: 17 residues. CDR1 SEHNR and CDR2 FQNEAQ come from the germline V gene (reference sequence). Trimming at V came to 0 bases and at J to 5 bases, leaving 9 bases not matched to a gene. CDR3 protein: CASSLAPLRLATGELFF. The CDR3 DNA reads TGTGCCAGCAGCTTAGCCCCGTTGAGACTAGCAACCGGGGAGCTGTTTTTT. Full variable domain (remainder filled in from reference TRBV7-9 and TRBJ2-2): DTGVSQNPRHKITKRGQNVTFRCDPISEHNRLYWYRQTLGQGPEFLTYFQNEAQLEKSRLLSDRFSAERPKGSFSTLEIQRTEQGDSAMYLCASSLAPLRLATGELFFGEGSRLTVL.

This sequence joins TRBV11-2 and TRBJ2-7, with TRBD1 matching over 9 bases. The CDR3 spans 14 residues. The germline V gene encodes CDR1 SGHAT and CDR2 FQNNGV. V dropped 3 bases and J dropped 2; count of bases not matched to a gene: 2. In DNA form, the CDR3 reads TGTGCCAGCAGCTTTTACAGGGGGCCCTACGAGCAGTACTTC. This encodes CASSFYRGPYEQYF. The entire variable domain, with the rest obtained from reference TRBV11-2 and TRBJ2-7, is as follows: EAGVAQSPRYKIIEKRQSVAFWCNPISGHATLYWYQQILGQGPKLLIQFQNNGVVDDSQLPKDRFSAERLKGVDSTLKIQPAKLEDSAVYLCASSFYRGPYEQYFGPGTRLTVT.

The V and J genes are TRBV5-1 and TRBJ1-5, with D perhaps matching TRBD1 (5 bases). Germline assignment: CDR1 SGHRS and CDR2 YFSETQ. This CDR3 spans 15 amino acids. Trimming stripped 1 base from V and 4 bases from J, with 12 bases between. The CDR3 here is CASSLTGAGNQPQHF. The CDR3 DNA sequence: TGCGCCAGCAGCTTGACCGGGGCAGGTAATCAGCCCCAGCATTTT.